The 12 T cell receptor beta chains below all came from one sample that was sequenced in a study of blood T cell repertoires in COVID-19. The data were produced by immunoSEQ multiplex PCR, yet TCRdb's version contains in-frame clones alone and is incomplete. The top ten clones hold 3% to 4% of a sample with about 250,000 clones, approximately 79% of them seen once. Sequencing input: peripheral blood. The receptor set was obtained from a woman aged 35 to 49 with active or convalescent COVID-19.

The gene calls are TRBV5-1 and TRBJ1-2; 8 bases align to TRBD1. Germline CDR1 reads SGHRS; CDR2 reads YFSETQ. This CDR3 spans 18 amino acids. Trimming took 4 bases from V and 7 from J; bases not matched to a gene: 21. The CDR3 DNA reads as TGCGCCAGCAGCCCGGGGAGTGGTCAGGGGGCGAACATGGGTGGCTACACCTTC. Translation: CASSPGSGQGANMGGYTF.

There are a few counts of this clone. This rearrangement joins TRBV2 to TRBJ2-1; D is undetermined. Germline CDR1 and CDR2: SNHLY and FYNNEI. This CDR3 is built from 14 residues. Trimming took 6 bases from V and 8 from J, leaving 17 bases between them. The CDR3: CASSTVYTSHEQFF. In DNA form, the CDR3 reads TGTGCCAGCAGCACAGTGTACACCTCCCATGAGCAGTTCTTC. The complete variable domain, with remaining parts taken from reference TRBV2 and TRBJ2-1, reads EPEVTQTPSHQVTQMGQEVILRCVPISNHLYFYWYRQILGQKVEFLVSFYNNEISEKSEIFDDQFSVERPDGSNFTLKIRSTKLEDSAMYFCASSTVYTSHEQFFGPGTRLTVL.

The chain combines TRBV28 with TRBJ2-3; tentative D call: TRBD1 (5 bases). Germline V gene lookup returns CDR1 MDHEN and CDR2 SYDVKM. The V gene lost 3 bases and the J gene lost 2 bases, with 18 bases spanning the gap. CDR3 length: 17 residues. The CDR3 here is CASSFLGRGRDTDTQYF. CDR3 DNA sequence: TGTGCCAGCAGTTTCTTAGGTAGGGGCAGGGACACAGATACGCAGTATTTT.

This clone has only one observation. The CDR3 spells CASSPRDRANYGYTF. CDR3 coding DNA: TGTGCCAGCAGCCCCCGGGACAGGGCTAACTATGGCTACACCTTC. The rearrangement uses TRBV28 and TRBJ1-2; 9 nucleotides agree with TRBD1. The CDR3 length is 15 residues. The trim removed 6 bases at V and 0 bases at J, leaving 5 bases unmatched. Looked up from germline, CDR1 is MDHEN and CDR2 is SYDVKM.

CDR3 protein: CASSLEGTGVGNTIYF. In nucleotides, the CDR3 is TGTGCCAGCAGCTTAGAAGGGACAGGGGTCGGAAACACCATATATTTT. V usage is TRBV7-9 and J usage is TRBJ1-3, with 10 bases aligning to TRBD1. J was trimmed by 4 bases and V by 1 base; bases with no gene match: 4. This CDR3 has 16 residues. Germline V gene lookup returns CDR1 SEHNR and CDR2 FQNEAQ (reference sequence).

This clone was observed once. The chain employs TRBV11-2 and TRBJ2-7; 8 nucleotides line up with TRBD1. Germline CDR1 is SGHAT and CDR2 is FQNNGV. The trim removed 5 bases at V and 6 bases at J, leaving 15 bases unmatched. This CDR3 spans 16 amino acids. CDR3 in DNA: TGTGCCAGCAGCGTTAGACAGGGGTTAAGGGGGGTCGAGCAGTACTTC. This gives the protein CASSVRQGLRGVEQYF.

V and J are TRBV7-9 and TRBJ2-3; D gene unclear. Germline CDR1 reads SEHNR; CDR2 reads FQNEAQ (reference sequence). The CDR3 has 14 residues. V was trimmed by 1 base and J by 0 bases, leaving 5 bases between them. The CDR3: CASSLGASTDTQYF. The CDR3 region has the DNA TGTGCCAGCAGCTTAGGGGCGAGCACAGATACGCAGTATTTT.

The J gene is TRBJ1-2, the V gene TRBV6-4, with 12 nucleotides matching TRBD1. CDR1 and CDR2 from the germline V gene are MRHNA and SNTAGT. The CDR3 length is 17 residues. With 4 bases clipped from V and 4 bases from J, the junction kept 10 bases outside the gene matches. CDR3 DNA sequence: TGTGCCAGCAGTGTCACGGGGGGGACAGGGGGCTCCTATGGCTACACCTTC. Protein product: CASSVTGGTGGSYGYTF.

The rearrangement links TRBV5-4 to TRBJ2-3; D might be TRBD2 (5 bases). Trimming pared 2 bases from V and 2 bases from J, leaving 6 bases between. Germline V gene sequence: CDR1 SGHNT, CDR2 YYREEE (reference sequence). The CDR3 covers 13 residues. The CDR3 bases are TGTGCCAGCAGCTTAGCGGACACAGATACGCAGTATTTT. Translation: CASSLADTDTQYF. The complete variable domain, with remaining parts taken from reference TRBV5-4 and TRBJ2-3, reads ETGVTQSPTHLIKTRGQQVTLRCSSQSGHNTVSWYQQALGQGPQFIFQYYREEENGRGNFPPRFSGLQFPNYSSELNVNALELDDSALYLCASSLADTDTQYFGPGTRLTVL.

This CDR3 is CASSFSGQGHYNEQFF. CDR3 DNA sequence: TGTGCCAGCAGCTTCTCCGGACAGGGACACTACAATGAGCAGTTCTTC. The V and J genes are TRBV9 and TRBJ2-1; 8 bases match TRBD1. V shed 4 bases and J 3 bases; nucleotides not matched to a gene: 9. The CDR3 contains 16 residues. Germline V gene lookup returns CDR1 SGDLS and CDR2 YYNGEE.

CDR3 amino acids: CASSTQRTAQETQYF. The CDR3 nucleotides are TGTGCCAGTAGTACGCAGCGGACAGCTCAAGAGACCCAGTACTTC. The V and J genes are TRBV19 and TRBJ2-5; tentative D call: TRBD1 (6 bases). V dropped 4 bases and J dropped 2 bases, with 14 bases sitting between them. CDR1 and CDR2 from the germline V gene are LNHDA and SQIVND (reference sequence). This CDR3 spans 15 amino acids.

V gene TRBV28 combines with J gene TRBJ1-1; tentative D call: TRBD1 (5 bases). The CDR3 sequence is 13 residues long. Germline loops: CDR1 MDHEN, CDR2 SYDVKM. V shed 3 bases and J shed 1 base, with 6 bases lying between them. The CDR3: CASSLGRNTEAFF. CDR3 coding DNA: TGTGCCAGCAGTTTGGGGCGGAACACTGAAGCTTTCTTT.